One sample yielded the 14 T cell receptor beta chains listed below, sequenced in a study of post-analysis software for immune sequencing data. Whole-study findings and limits: Comparison of patients with controls showed roughly five TRBV segments more frequent in patients, TRBV5-6, TRBV5-1 and TRBV20-1 among them.

Sequencing libraries made from TCR beta cDNA carried unique molecular identifiers. Each CDR3 protein is one row after TCRdb ran MiXCR on the PCR reads. The sample holds a few hundred thousand distinct CDR3 sequences, approximately 45% seen once. Antigens for these TCRs are unknown. Material: blood. These receptors all come from a girl aged 5 to 17 with multiple sclerosis.

This clonotype was picked up a small number of times. V and J are TRBV29-1 and TRBJ2-4; D perhaps matches TRBD1 (5 bases). V gave up 1 base and J gave up 5 bases, with 21 bases separating them. The CDR3 length is 17 residues. CDR1 and CDR2 from the germline V gene are SQVTM and ANQGSEA. Written as DNA, the CDR3 is TGCAGCGTTGAAGGGGGTTATTCCGGACGACAGCAAAACATTCAGTACTTC. Protein: CSVEGGYSGRQQNIQYF.

The J gene is TRBJ2-1, the V gene TRBV19, with a weak D call TRBD1 (5 bases). V was cut by 5 bases and J by 8 bases, with 13 bases left in between. CDR1 LNHDA and CDR2 SQIVND come from the germline V gene (reference sequence). The CDR3 covers 13 residues. CDR3 bases: TGTGCCAGTAGTGCCCCAGGGTGGTATGAGCAGTTCTTC. Residues: CASSAPGWYEQFF. The complete variable domain, with remaining parts taken from reference TRBV19 and TRBJ2-1, reads DGGITQSPKYLFRKEGQNVTLSCEQNLNHDAMYWYRQDPGQGLRLIYYSQIVNDFQKGDIAEGYSVSREKKESFPLTVTSAQKNPTAFYLCASSAPGWYEQFFGPGTRLTVL.

The chain is built from TRBV7-3 and TRBJ1-6, with D unclear. Germline V gives CDR1 SGHTA, CDR2 FQGTGA. This CDR3 comprises 15 residues. V was clipped by 3 bases and J by 7 bases, with 13 bases between them. CDR3 sequence: CASSFLTSNNSPLHF. The CDR3 nucleotides are TGTGCCAGCAGCTTTTTAACATCAAACAATTCACCCCTCCACTTT.

This clonotype came up a few times. The chain carries TRBV12-3 or TRBV12-4 and TRBJ2-3; D ambiguous. This CDR3 region has 12 residues. The ends were cut back, 4 bases at V and 6 bases at J, with 8 bases in the middle. Here the CDR3 DNA reads TGTGCCAGCAGTTGGGGTTTTGATACGCAGTATTTT. As protein: CASSWGFDTQYF.

This clonotype showed up many times. The chain joins TRBV29-1 to TRBJ2-7; 9 bases map to TRBD2. V trimming: 7 bases; J trimming: 1 base; junction bases outside the gene matches: 5. This CDR3 contains 13 residues. Germline V gives CDR1 SQVTM, CDR2 ANQGSEA. The CDR3 sequence is CSAKTSGSYEQYF. The CDR3 DNA sequence: TGCAGCGCGAAGACTAGCGGTTCCTACGAGCAGTACTTC.

This chain connects TRBV29-1 to TRBJ2-1; D is unclear. Trimming removed 4 bases at V and 8 bases at J, with 6 bases between. CDR1 is SQVTM and CDR2 is ANQGSEA in the germline V gene. This CDR3 has 10 amino acids. The CDR3 coding sequence is TGCAGCGTTGGTTCTGATGAGCAGTTCTTC. It translates to CSVGSDEQFF.

This clonotype has a handful of counts. The chain couples TRBV20-1 to TRBJ2-7, with a weak D call TRBD1 (6 bases). The CDR3 runs 12 residues. Trimming pared 4 bases from V and 3 bases from J, leaving 10 bases between. Per the germline V gene, CDR1 is DFQATT and CDR2 is SNEGSKA (reference sequence). The CDR3 protein is CSAMHRDYEQYF. In nucleotides, the CDR3 is TGCAGTGCTATGCACAGGGACTACGAGCAGTACTTC.

The J gene is TRBJ2-4, the V gene TRBV7-9, with D possibly TRBD2 on 6 matching bases. The CDR3 sequence is 14 residues long. Germline assignment: CDR1 SEHNR and CDR2 FQNEAQ (reference sequence). The V end lost 1 base, the J end lost 4 bases, and 8 bases lay between the germline ends. The chain's CDR3 is CASSLDGRKNIQYF. The CDR3, as DNA: TGTGCCAGCAGCTTAGACGGGAGAAAAAACATTCAGTACTTC.

The CDR3: CAVGRQGHNEQFF. DNA of the CDR3: TGTGCCGTAGGGAGGCAGGGTCACAATGAGCAGTTCTTC. This chain connects TRBV19 to TRBJ2-1; tentatively, D is TRBD2 (6 bases). Germline V gene lookup returns CDR1 LNHDA and CDR2 SQIVND (reference sequence). The CDR3 has 13 amino acids. V shed 11 bases and J shed 5 bases, with 16 bases lying between them.

J is TRBJ2-7 and V is TRBV3-1, with 8 bases identical to TRBD2. Trimming removed 4 bases from V and 4 bases from J; junction bases left unmatched: 15. The CDR3 runs 17 residues. CDR1 and CDR2 (germline): LGHDT, YNNKEL (reference sequence). This CDR3 reads CASSPEPPERENYEQYF. In nucleotides, the CDR3 is TGTGCCAGCAGCCCCGAGCCCCCTGAGCGGGAGAATTACGAGCAGTACTTC.

The chain is built from TRBV10-3 and TRBJ2-5, with 8 bases fitting TRBD2. Trimming at V came to 7 bases and at J to 5 bases, leaving 18 bases not matched to a gene. The germline gives CDR1 ENHRY, CDR2 SYGVKD. The CDR3 spans 17 residues. This chain's CDR3 is CAIKPGSSREVSETQYF. The CDR3 nucleotides read TGTGCCATCAAGCCGGGGTCGTCGCGGGAGGTCTCGGAGACCCAGTACTTC.

This clonotype was counted only a few times. The chain joins TRBV20-1 to TRBJ2-1, with 8 bases identical to TRBD2. Germline trimming cut 2 bases from V and 8 bases from J; bases unmatched to any gene: 8. In germline, CDR1 is DFQATT, CDR2 SNEGSKA (reference sequence). The CDR3 extends over 14 amino acids. In DNA form, the CDR3 reads TGCAGTGCTAGACGGAGCGGGAGTGGCTATGAGCAGTTCTTC. It specifies CSARRSGSGYEQFF.

This rearrangement joins TRBV4-1 to TRBJ2-1, with 9 bases aligning to TRBD1. Germline assignment: CDR1 MGHRA and CDR2 YSYEKL. CDR3 size: 15 residues. V lost 4 bases, J lost 14 bases, and 15 bases stayed unmatched. The CDR3: CASSLNPGQGREEFF. CDR3 nucleotides: TGCGCCAGCAGCCTGAACCCGGGACAGGGTCGGGAGGAGTTCTTC.

This clonotype has just a few counts. V gene TRBV24-1 combines with J gene TRBJ2-1; D may be TRBD1 (6 bases). V gave up 10 bases and J gave up 5 bases, with 17 bases separating them. The CDR3 length is 14 residues. CDR1 and CDR2 from the germline V gene are KGHDR and SFDVKD. The DNA of the CDR3 is TGTGCCACGCACCCCGGGACATCTAACAATGAGCAGTTCTTC. Protein sequence: CATHPGTSNNEQFF.